This passage covers 22 T cell receptor beta chains from one sample sequenced in a study of cytomegalovirus exposure and HLA in healthy donors. Both 60 Vbeta primers and 13 Jbeta primers went into the PCR. The data were produced by immunoSEQ multiplex PCR, yet TCRdb's version contains in-frame clones alone and is incomplete. This sample has 100,000 or so clones, with roughly 15% found just once. The sample consisted of PBMCs. These receptors all stem from a female donor in good health and CMV-seronegative.

In this sample, this clone turned up a few times. Germline is not matched at one junction end, which may reflect a read error. This chain's CDR3 is CASSSGSPLSFF. DNA of the CDR3: TGTGCCAGCAGCTCAGGGTCTCCCCTCTCGTTCTTC. The V and J genes are TRBV7-9 and TRBJ1-2; TRBD1 is a possible D gene (5 bases). The CDR3 covers 12 residues. From germline, CDR1 is SEHNR and CDR2 FQNEAQ (reference sequence). The full variable domain, with the rest looked up from reference TRBV7-9 and TRBJ1-2, is DTGVSQNPRHKITKRGQNVTFRCDPISEHNRLYWYRQTLGQGPEFLTYFQNEAQLEKSRLLSDRFSAERPKGSFSTLEIQRTEQGDSAMYLCASSSGSPLSFFGSGTRLTVV.

This sequence joins TRBV2 and TRBJ2-5; a weak D match, TRBD1 (6 bases). The closer fit of TRBJ2-7 to the DNA end suggests the J call may be wrong. The CDR3 is made up of 14 amino acids. The germline V gene encodes CDR1 SNHLY and CDR2 FYNNEI. DNA of the CDR3: TGTGCCAGCAGTGGAATCTCAGGGGTCTACGAGCAGTACTTC. Its translation: CASSGISGVYEQYF.

In this sample, this clone turned up a few times. This chain links TRBV28 with TRBJ1-2; perhaps TRBD1 as D (6 bases). From germline, CDR1 is MDHEN and CDR2 SYDVKM. Trimming took 6 bases from V and 1 from J, leaving 9 bases between them. This CDR3 is built from 13 residues. CDR3 in DNA: TGTGCCAGCAGGGGGGCCAGTAACTATGGCTACACCTTC. This sequence encodes CASRGASNYGYTF.

This clone has only a few counts. The chain has TRBV19 and TRBJ1-2; no clear D. Trimming took off 3 bases at V and 5 bases at J, with 25 bases between the two ends. There are 18 residues in the CDR3. CDR1 is LNHDA and CDR2 is SQIVND in the germline V gene (reference sequence). CDR3 DNA: TGTGCCAGTAGTATTTTTTCCGACGGCAGTGACTCCCAATATGGCTACACCTTC. This gives the protein CASSIFSDGSDSQYGYTF.

Only a few counts were recorded for this clone. This chain links TRBV5-6 with TRBJ1-6; a weak D match, TRBD1 (6 bases). Trimming took off 4 bases at V and 10 bases at J, with 21 bases between the two ends. Germline CDR1 reads SGHDT; CDR2 reads YYEEEE. The CDR3 extends over 16 amino acids. CDR3 sequence reads: CASSPVDPGVRSPLHF. CDR3 DNA: TGTGCCAGCAGCCCTGTGGACCCAGGGGTCAGGTCACCCCTCCACTTT.

The chain joins TRBV5-5 to TRBJ2-5; tentatively, D is TRBD1 (7 bases). The J call could be wrong; TRBJ2-7 is a better fit for the DNA end. The germline V gene encodes CDR1 SGHKS and CDR2 YYEKEE (reference sequence). This CDR3 comprises 16 residues. The CDR3 sequence is CASSLVSEGAQHEQYF. The CDR3 DNA is TGTGCCAGCAGCTTGGTCTCGGAGGGGGCGCAGCACGAGCAGTACTTC.

The gene calls are TRBV2 and TRBJ1-5; the D gene is possibly TRBD1 (6 bases). Trimming stripped 3 bases from V and 2 bases from J, with 11 bases between. The germline CDR1 and CDR2 sequences are SNHLY and FYNNEI. The CDR3 is made up of 15 amino acids. CDR3 sequence (DNA): TGTGCCAGCAGTGACCAGGGGACGGGCAATCAGCCCCAGCATTTT. It encodes CASSDQGTGNQPQHF.

This chain joins TRBV5-1 and TRBJ2-5, with 9 bases aligning to TRBD1. The germline CDR1 and CDR2 sequences are SGHRS and YFSETQ. V was clipped by 3 bases and J by 1 base; unmatched bases: 4. The CDR3 sequence is 15 residues long. The CDR3 here is CASSSGQGTQETQYF. DNA for the CDR3: TGCGCCAGCAGCTCTGGACAGGGGACCCAAGAGACCCAGTACTTC.

The rearrangement uses TRBV5-6 and TRBJ2-3; 14 positions match TRBD2. Germline V gene sequence: CDR1 SGHDT, CDR2 YYEEEE. V trimming: 1 base; J trimming: 4 bases; junction bases outside the gene matches: 8. The CDR3 consists of 18 residues. The CDR3 loop is CASSLRLAGGPGPDTQYF. CDR3 DNA sequence: TGTGCCAGCAGCTTGAGACTAGCGGGGGGGCCGGGGCCAGATACGCAGTATTTT.

The J gene is TRBJ2-1, the V gene TRBV14, with 9 bases identical to TRBD2. The CDR3 is 16 amino acids. The J segment lost 2 bases and the V segment lost 2 bases, leaving 4 bases of the junction unmatched. Germline assignment: CDR1 SGHDN and CDR2 FVKESK. The CDR3 region is CASSQLQREAYNEQFF. The CDR3 nucleotides read TGTGCCAGCAGCCAACTCCAGCGGGAGGCCTACAATGAGCAGTTCTTC.

The V and J genes are TRBV4-2 and TRBJ2-3, with TRBD2 identical over 9 bases. There are 15 residues in the CDR3. After removal of 3 bases from V and 4 bases from J, the junction contained 5 bases not matched to a gene. From germline, CDR1 is LGHNA and CDR2 YNFKEQ. The CDR3 DNA follows: TGTGCCAGCAGCCATTCTAGCGGGGCGCCAGATACGCAGTATTTT. Translation gives CASSHSSGAPDTQYF.

This clone was seen more than once but under ten times. Other DNA sequences from this sample encode an identical CDR3 as well. The chain has TRBV29-1 and TRBJ1-2; a weak D match, TRBD1 (6 bases). Trimming shortened V by 6 bases and J by 2 bases, and 13 bases separated the two germline ends. Germline lookup yields CDR1 SQVTM and CDR2 ANQGSEA. The length of the CDR3 is 13 residues. In nucleotides, the CDR3 is TGCAGCGTACGACAGGCACTGAACTATGGCTACACCTTC. Encoded protein: CSVRQALNYGYTF.

This clone was seen only a few times. J is TRBJ2-5 and V is TRBV5-1; 10 nucleotides line up with TRBD1. CDR3 length: 14 residues. Per germline, CDR1 SGHRS and CDR2 YFSETQ. The ends lost 4 bases at V and 5 bases at J; junction bases unmatched: 5. Here the CDR3 reads CASSLGQGWETQYF. The CDR3 DNA reads TGCGCCAGCAGCCTGGGACAGGGGTGGGAGACCCAGTACTTC.

This clone was counted only a few times. The chain has TRBV14 and TRBJ2-7; possibly TRBD1 for D (5 bases). Between the trimmed V and J ends, which lost 0 bases and 2 bases, there was a span of 23 bases. CDR1 SGHDN and CDR2 FVKESK come from the germline V gene. The CDR3 is 19 residues long. The CDR3, as DNA: TGTGCCAGCAGCCAAGATCTCCGGGTTCGGACACCGAACCCCTACGAGCAGTACTTC. Its translation is CASSQDLRVRTPNPYEQYF.

The CDR3 DNA is TGTGCCAGCAGCTCCGCAGGGTACGAAGCTTTCTTT. Translating it yields CASSSAGYEAFF. The rearrangement joins TRBV7-6 to TRBJ1-1; tentatively, D is TRBD1 (5 bases). The CDR3 consists of 12 residues. Germline V gives CDR1 SGHVS, CDR2 FNYEAQ. Trimming left V 4 bases short and J 8 bases short, with 11 bases between.

This clone was seen only a few times. This sequence joins TRBV5-6 and TRBJ1-2; 8 positions match TRBD1. This CDR3 has 15 amino acids. Germline loops: CDR1 SGHDT, CDR2 YYEEEE. Trimming at V came to 4 bases and at J to 8 bases, leaving 13 bases not matched to a gene. The CDR3 loop is CASSGGTGRFEGYTF. The CDR3 DNA reads TGTGCCAGCAGCGGAGGGACAGGCCGTTTCGAGGGCTACACCTTC.

This clone was recorded a few times. V is TRBV19 and J is TRBJ2-1; D is unresolved. CDR1 and CDR2 from the germline V gene are LNHDA and SQIVND (reference sequence). Trimming stripped 4 bases from V and 7 bases from J, with 17 bases between. The CDR3 has 15 amino acids. CDR3 in amino acids: CASSTTSGSFNEQFF. CDR3 sequence (DNA): TGTGCCAGTAGTACGACCTCAGGCTCATTTAATGAGCAGTTCTTC.

This clone was recorded a few times. The rearrangement joins TRBV2 to TRBJ2-1; 13 bases are shared with TRBD2. Germline trimming cut 9 bases from V and 5 bases from J; bases unmatched to any gene: 4. Germline loops: CDR1 SNHLY, CDR2 FYNNEI. The CDR3 has 14 amino acids. The CDR3 DNA sequence: TGTGCCAGTTTACTAGCGGGGGGGCACAATGAGCAGTTCTTC. Translating gives CASLLAGGHNEQFF.

The chain joins TRBV5-1 to TRBJ1-1; D remains ambiguous. V was shortened by 2 bases and J by 2 bases, with 10 bases between the two germline ends. Germline CDR1 reads SGHRS; CDR2 reads YFSETQ. The CDR3 is 14 residues long. CDR3 residues: CASSFQSENTEAFF. As DNA, the CDR3 is TGCGCCAGCAGCTTTCAAAGCGAAAACACTGAAGCTTTCTTT.

This clone was seen more than once but under ten times. This rearrangement joins TRBV4-1 to TRBJ1-4; D is uncertain. CDR3 length: 15 amino acids. Germline V gene sequence: CDR1 MGHRA, CDR2 YSYEKL. V was trimmed by 4 bases and J by 3 bases, leaving 12 bases between them. The CDR3 region has the DNA TGCGCCAGCAGCCTATACAGAGATCCTAATGAAAAACTGTTTTTT. Amino acid sequence: CASSLYRDPNEKLFF.

The J gene is TRBJ1-1, the V gene TRBV13, with D perhaps matching TRBD1 (5 bases). CDR3 length: 15 amino acids. Per the germline V gene, CDR1 is PRHDT and CDR2 is FYEKMQ (reference sequence). Trimming took off 5 bases at V and 5 bases at J, with 18 bases between the two ends. CDR3 amino acids: CASSPPVGGRTEAFF. DNA of the CDR3: TGTGCCAGCAGCCCCCCCGTGGGGGGTCGGACTGAAGCTTTCTTT. Variable domain in full (rest from reference TRBV13 and TRBJ1-1): AAGVIQSPRHLIKEKRETATLKCYPIPRHDTVYWYQQGPGQDPQFLISFYEKMQSDKGSIPDRFSAQQFSDYHSELNMSSLELGDSALYFCASSPPVGGRTEAFFGQGTRLTVV.

This clone occurred a few times. The chain recombines TRBV7-2 with TRBJ2-5, with 7 bases matching TRBD1. The CDR3 length is 17 residues. The V gene's germline CDR1 is SGHTA and CDR2 FQGNSA. The V segment lost 5 bases and the J segment 3 bases; nucleotides outside the gene matches: 15. CDR3 loop: CASSPLDFGDRKETQYF. Written as DNA, the CDR3 is TGTGCCAGCAGCCCTCTTGATTTCGGGGACAGAAAAGAGACCCAGTACTTC.